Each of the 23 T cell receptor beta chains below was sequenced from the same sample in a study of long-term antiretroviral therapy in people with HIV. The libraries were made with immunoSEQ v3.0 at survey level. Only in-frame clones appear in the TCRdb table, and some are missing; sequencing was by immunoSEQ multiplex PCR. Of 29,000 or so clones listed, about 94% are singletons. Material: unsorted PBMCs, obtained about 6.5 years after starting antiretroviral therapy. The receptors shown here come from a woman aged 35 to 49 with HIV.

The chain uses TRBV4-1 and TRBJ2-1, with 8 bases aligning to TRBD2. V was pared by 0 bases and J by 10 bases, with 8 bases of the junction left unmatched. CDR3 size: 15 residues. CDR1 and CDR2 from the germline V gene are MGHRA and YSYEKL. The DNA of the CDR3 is TGCGCCAGCAGCCAAGAGGCTAGCGGGCTGGGGGAGCAGTTCTTC. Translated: CASSQEASGLGEQFF.

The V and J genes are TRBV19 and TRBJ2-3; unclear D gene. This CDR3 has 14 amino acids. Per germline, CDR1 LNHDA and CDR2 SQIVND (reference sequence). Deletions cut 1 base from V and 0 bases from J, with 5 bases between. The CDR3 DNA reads TGTGCCAGTAGTATAGGCCATAGCACAGATACGCAGTATTTT. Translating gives CASSIGHSTDTQYF.

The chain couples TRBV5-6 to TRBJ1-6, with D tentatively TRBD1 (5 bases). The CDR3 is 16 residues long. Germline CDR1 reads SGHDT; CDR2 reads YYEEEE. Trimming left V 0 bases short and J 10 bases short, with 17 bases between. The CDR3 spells CASSLDLRQGGSPLHF. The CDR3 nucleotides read TGTGCCAGCAGCTTGGACCTCCGGCAGGGTGGCTCACCCCTCCACTTT.

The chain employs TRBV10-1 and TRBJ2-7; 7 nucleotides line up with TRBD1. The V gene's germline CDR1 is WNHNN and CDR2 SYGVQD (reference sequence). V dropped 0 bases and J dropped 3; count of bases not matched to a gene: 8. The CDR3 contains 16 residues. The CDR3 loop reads CASSESVSGQLYEQYF. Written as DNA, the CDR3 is TGCGCCAGCAGTGAGTCTGTTTCGGGACAGCTCTACGAGCAGTACTTC.

Here the CDR3 reads CASNRGPNSPLHF. DNA of the CDR3: TGTGCCAGCAACAGGGGCCCGAATTCACCCCTCCACTTT. V gene TRBV9 combines with J gene TRBJ1-6; 7 bases match TRBD1. The V and J ends lost 6 bases and 7 bases, in that order; junction bases with no gene match: 4. Germline assignment: CDR1 SGDLS and CDR2 YYNGEE. The CDR3 contains 13 residues.

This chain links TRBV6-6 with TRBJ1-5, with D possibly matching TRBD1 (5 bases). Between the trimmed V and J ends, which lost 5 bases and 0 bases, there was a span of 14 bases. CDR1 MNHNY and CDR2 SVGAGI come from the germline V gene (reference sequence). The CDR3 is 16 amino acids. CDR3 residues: CASSLQGQVSNQPQHF. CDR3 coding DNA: TGTGCCAGCAGTCTTCAAGGACAAGTTAGCAATCAGCCCCAGCATTTT.

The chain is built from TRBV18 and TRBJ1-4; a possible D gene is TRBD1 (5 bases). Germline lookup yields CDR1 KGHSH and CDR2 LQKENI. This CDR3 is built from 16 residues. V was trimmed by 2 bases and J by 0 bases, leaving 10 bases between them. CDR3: CASSPNGAATNEKLFF. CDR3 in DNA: TGTGCCAGCTCACCAAATGGGGCCGCAACTAATGAAAAACTGTTTTTT.

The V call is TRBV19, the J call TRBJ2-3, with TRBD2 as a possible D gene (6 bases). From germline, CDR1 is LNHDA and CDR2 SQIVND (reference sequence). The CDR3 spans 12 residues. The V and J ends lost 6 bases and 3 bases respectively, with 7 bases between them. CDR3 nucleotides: TGTGCCAGTAGGGAGGGAACAGATACGCAGTATTTT. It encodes CASREGTDTQYF.

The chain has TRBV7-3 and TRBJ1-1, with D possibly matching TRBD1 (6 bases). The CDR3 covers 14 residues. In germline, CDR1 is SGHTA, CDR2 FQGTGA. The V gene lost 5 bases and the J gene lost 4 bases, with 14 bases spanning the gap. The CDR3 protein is CASSAGGASTEAFF. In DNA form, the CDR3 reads TGTGCCAGCAGCGCGGGGGGGGCGTCCACTGAAGCTTTCTTT.

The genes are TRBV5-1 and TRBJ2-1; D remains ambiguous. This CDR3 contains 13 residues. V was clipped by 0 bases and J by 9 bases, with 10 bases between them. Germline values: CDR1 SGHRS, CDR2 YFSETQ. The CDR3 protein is CASSLARDGEQFF. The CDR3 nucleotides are TGCGCCAGCAGCTTGGCTAGGGATGGTGAGCAGTTCTTC.

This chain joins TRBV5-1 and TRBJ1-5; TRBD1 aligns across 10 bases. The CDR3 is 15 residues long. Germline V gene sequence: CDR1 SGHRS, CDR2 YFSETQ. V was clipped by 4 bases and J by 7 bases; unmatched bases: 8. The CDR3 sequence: CASSPGTGVQQPQHF. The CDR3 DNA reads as TGCGCCAGCAGCCCAGGGACAGGGGTTCAGCAGCCCCAGCATTTT.

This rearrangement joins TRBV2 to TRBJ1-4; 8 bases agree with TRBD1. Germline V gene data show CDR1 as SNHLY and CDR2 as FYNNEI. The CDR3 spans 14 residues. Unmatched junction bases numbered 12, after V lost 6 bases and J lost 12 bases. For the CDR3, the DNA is TGTGCCAGCAGCCGGGGACAGGCCCCCGTCGAACTGTTTTTT. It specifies CASSRGQAPVELFF.

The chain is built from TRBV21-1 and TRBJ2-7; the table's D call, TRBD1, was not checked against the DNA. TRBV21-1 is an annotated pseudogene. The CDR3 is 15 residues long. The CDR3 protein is CASSKLPTQTYEQYF. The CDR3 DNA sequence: TGTGCCAGCAGCAAGCTCCCGACACAGACCTACGAGCAGTACTTC.

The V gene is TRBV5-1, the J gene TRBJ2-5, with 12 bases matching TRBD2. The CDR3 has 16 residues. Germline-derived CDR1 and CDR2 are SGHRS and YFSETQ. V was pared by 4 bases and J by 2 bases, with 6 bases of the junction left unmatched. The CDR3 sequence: CASSLRLAGEQETQYF. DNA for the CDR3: TGCGCCAGCAGCCTAAGACTAGCGGGGGAGCAAGAGACCCAGTACTTC.

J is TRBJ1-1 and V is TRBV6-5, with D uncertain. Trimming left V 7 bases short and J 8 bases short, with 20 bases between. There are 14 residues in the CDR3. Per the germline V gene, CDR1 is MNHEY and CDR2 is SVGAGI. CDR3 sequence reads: CASTNTLGVSEAFF. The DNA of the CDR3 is TGTGCCAGCACCAATACCTTGGGAGTCTCAGAAGCTTTCTTT.

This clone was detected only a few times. CDR3 loop: CASSQVASGGSYEQYF. The CDR3 bases are TGCGCCAGCAGCCAAGTGGCTAGCGGGGGTTCCTACGAGCAGTACTTC. The chain employs TRBV4-1 and TRBJ2-7, with 10 bases fitting TRBD2. CDR1 is MGHRA and CDR2 is YSYEKL in the germline V gene. J was trimmed by 1 base and V by 1 base; bases with no gene match: 4. The CDR3 spans 16 residues.

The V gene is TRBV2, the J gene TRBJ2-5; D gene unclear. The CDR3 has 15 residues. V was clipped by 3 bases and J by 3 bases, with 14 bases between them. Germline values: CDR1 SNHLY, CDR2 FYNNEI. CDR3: CASSDRRQLKETQYF. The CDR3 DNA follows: TGTGCCAGCAGTGATCGGCGGCAGCTAAAAGAGACCCAGTACTTC.

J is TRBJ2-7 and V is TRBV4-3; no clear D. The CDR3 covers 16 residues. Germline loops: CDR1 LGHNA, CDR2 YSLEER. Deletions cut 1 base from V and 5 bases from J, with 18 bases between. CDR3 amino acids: CASSQAWPSRLDEQYF. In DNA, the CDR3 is TGCGCCAGCAGCCAAGCTTGGCCTTCCCGGCTCGACGAGCAGTACTTC.

CDR3 residues: CASGLVTGAANYGYTF. Here the CDR3 DNA reads TGTGCTAGTGGTTTGGTAACCGGGGCCGCTAACTATGGCTACACCTTC. This sequence joins TRBV12-5 and TRBJ1-2, with D possibly matching TRBD1 (5 bases). Germline loops: CDR1 LGHNT, CDR2 FRNRAP. The CDR3 length is 16 residues. Trimming stripped 0 bases from V and 0 bases from J, with 11 bases between.

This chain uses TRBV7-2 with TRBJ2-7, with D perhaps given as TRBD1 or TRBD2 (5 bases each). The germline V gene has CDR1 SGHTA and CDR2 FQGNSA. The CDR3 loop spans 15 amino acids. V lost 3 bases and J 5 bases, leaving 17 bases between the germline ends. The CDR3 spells CASSLIGTTADEQYF. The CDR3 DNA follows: TGTGCCAGCAGCTTGATTGGGACCACTGCAGACGAGCAGTACTTC.

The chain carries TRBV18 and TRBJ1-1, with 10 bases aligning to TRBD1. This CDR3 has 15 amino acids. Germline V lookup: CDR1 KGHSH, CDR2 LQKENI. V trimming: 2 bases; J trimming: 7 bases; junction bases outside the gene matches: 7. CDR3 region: CASSPIRTGGIEAFF. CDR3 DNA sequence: TGTGCCAGCTCACCAATCCGGACAGGGGGTATTGAAGCTTTCTTT.

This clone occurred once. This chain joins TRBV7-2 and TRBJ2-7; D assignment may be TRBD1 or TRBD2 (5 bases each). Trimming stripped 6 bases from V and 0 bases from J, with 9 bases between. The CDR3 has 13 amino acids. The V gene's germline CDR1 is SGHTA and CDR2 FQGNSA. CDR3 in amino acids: CASRIGTSYEQYF. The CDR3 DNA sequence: TGTGCCAGCAGGATTGGGACCTCCTACGAGCAGTACTTC.

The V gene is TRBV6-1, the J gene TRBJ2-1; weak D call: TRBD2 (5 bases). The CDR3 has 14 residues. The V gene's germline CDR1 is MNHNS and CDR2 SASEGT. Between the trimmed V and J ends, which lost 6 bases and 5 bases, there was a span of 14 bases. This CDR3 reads CASRKRAENNEQFF. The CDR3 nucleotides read TGTGCCAGCAGGAAGAGGGCAGAAAACAATGAGCAGTTCTTC.